The sequence of this TCR beta chain was determined in a study of T cells in localized non-small cell lung cancer. Points on this clone: The target antigen is unknown.

Sequenced by immunoSEQ multiplex PCR; TCRdb stores in-frame clones only, minus some. The sample has 45,000 or so clones, around nine tenths seen once. Study-level points and caveats: Adjacent uninvolved lung had the highest clonality, suggesting focused antigen responses. The tumor had only one region sequenced, so heterogeneity remains possible. Longer overall survival accompanied higher blood T cell density. Median approximately 58 top-100 tumor clones were shared with paired adjacent lung.

Trimming stripped 2 bases from V and 5 bases from J, with 9 bases between. CDR1 is LNHDA, CDR2 SQIVND, per germline (reference sequence). This CDR3 comprises 13 residues. The sequencing used PBMCs, collected before any cancer treatment. The gene calls are TRBV19 and TRBJ1-1, with D perhaps TRBD1 (5 bases). This TCR derives from a woman aged 35-75 years with stage II lung adenocarcinoma. The DNA of the CDR3 is TGTGCCAGTAGTATACAGGGACTTACTGAAGCTTTCTTT. Translating it yields CASSIQGLTEAFF.